A selection of T cell receptor beta chains follows, all from one sample in a study of blood T cells in healthy people across ages. MiXCR, run by TCRdb on the 5' RACE reads, gives a single entry per CDR3 protein. The data hold 800,000 to 900,000 distinct CDR3 sequences, with 62% observed a single time. Sequenced: blood. These receptors originate from a man in his thirties or forties in good health. CDR3s include the opening cysteine and the closing phenylalanine or tryptophan. A D gene is named only where the DNA matches it firmly. Only part of the rows carry a size: once, few, many, or a class if the clone is expanded.

j_call | clone_size | d_call | v_call | cdr3_aa | cdr3_nt
TRBJ2-5 | NA | NA | TRBV5-5 | CASSPTGQGGEQYF | TGTGCCAGCAGCCCAACCGGACAGGGAGGGGAGCAGTACTTC
TRBJ1-5 | NA | TRBD1 | TRBV28 | CASSFSMDRGLNSNQPQHF | TGTGCCAGCAGTTTCTCCATGGACAGGGGACTTAATAGCAATCAGCCCCAGCATTTT
TRBJ2-1 | NA | NA | TRBV7-3 | CASSPTSDNEQFF | TGTGCCAGCAGCCCCACTAGTGATAATGAGCAGTTCTTC
TRBJ1-1 | NA | NA | TRBV20-1 | CSAHEGTLMNTEAFF | TGCAGTGCTCACGAGGGCACCCTGATGAACACTGAAGCTTTCTTT
TRBJ2-5 | NA | NA | TRBV10-3 | CAIRGRGARETQYF | TGTGCCATCAGAGGACGGGGGGCTCGAGAGACCCAGTACTTC
TRBJ1-2 | NA | TRBD1 | TRBV27 | CASSFLTPGQGFRYGYTF | TGTGCCAGCAGTTTTTTGACCCCGGGACAGGGTTTCCGCTATGGCTACACCTTC
TRBJ1-2 | NA | NA | TRBV7-2 | CASSYRRVGDYGYTF | TGTGCCAGCAGCTACCGCAGGGTAGGGGACTATGGCTACACCTTC
TRBJ2-1 | few | TRBD1 | TRBV12-3/TRBV12-4 | CASSFSQGYNEQFF | TGTGCCAGCAGTTTCTCACAGGGGTACAATGAGCAGTTCTTC
TRBJ2-2 | NA | NA | TRBV11-3 | CASSLEGTGELFF | TGTGCCAGCAGCTTAGAAGGCACCGGGGAGCTGTTTTTT
TRBJ2-4 | NA | NA | TRBV18 | CASSPRGTGEQYF | TGTGCCAGCTCACCACGGGGGACGGGTGAGCAGTACTTC
TRBJ2-3 | NA | NA | TRBV29-1 | CSVDTLDTDTQYF | TGCAGCGTTGACACCCTTGACACAGATACGCAGTATTTT
TRBJ2-1 | NA | TRBD2 | TRBV3-1 | CASSHRLAGGYNEQFF | TGTGCCAGCAGCCATCGACTAGCGGGGGGTTACAATGAGCAGTTCTTC
TRBJ2-1 | NA | NA | TRBV7-2 | CASSLEGHPYNEQFF | TGTGCCAGCAGCTTAGAAGGCCACCCCTACAATGAGCAGTTCTTC
TRBJ2-6 | NA | NA | TRBV7-7 | CASSPTINGANVLTF | TGTGCTAGCAGCCCCACCATTAATGGGGCCAACGTCCTGACTTTC
TRBJ2-5 | few | TRBD2 | TRBV20-1 | CSARDLAGTETQYF | TGCAGTGCTAGAGATTTAGCGGGGACTGAAACCCAGTACTTC